This T cell receptor (beta chain) was sequenced in a study of blood T cell repertoires in COVID-19 (dated by TCRdb to the early 2020s). With respect to the entire study: The collaborator samples originated in the United States, Italy and Spain and spanned the acute and convalescent phases of COVID-19. Where available, HLA class I and class II types were obtained from metadata supplied by the sample provider rather than from assay-based typing. Nearly every sample came with metadata listing a de-identified subject ID, COVID-19 status, age in years and sex. Deeply sampled blood TCRbeta repertoires from subjects exposed to, actively infected with, or recovered from COVID-19 were included in the dataset. The prospective study material was composed of cDNA or gDNA derived from T cells, B-cell-depleted T cells, or PBMCs. The samples were drawn from the first 160 participants of the ongoing ImmuneRACE study and from 1,254 subjects provided by 6 global collaborators. A freely available public database, intended as a resource for researchers studying the immune response to SARS-CoV-2, is where the repertoires were released.

Overall study results and their limits: How much clinical and demographic metadata was included differed by source and by participant, and the metadata was provided uncurated.

As for this clone: The target of this receptor is not known. Base quality data are lacking; no much larger clone is found one base away.

TCRbeta CDR3 regions were amplified from genomic DNA by means of the immunoSEQ Assay, a bias-controlled multiplex PCR. On the study's bioinformatics: Nucleated cell counts per sample were estimated from amplification of reference gene primers within the assay. Sequence reads were collapsed and filtered to measure the absolute abundance of every unique TCRbeta CDR3 rearrangement. For each sample, productive Simpson clonality was calculated by taking the square root of Simpson's diversity index across productive rearrangements. TCRdb carries this immuneACCESS record with in-frame sequences only. Its versions omit some clonotypes, under half of them owing to an unresolved V gene in the studies checked, with the rest unexplained. Clone size and the V and J calls come from that table; the DNA yielded D and trimming. For this sample the table gives fewer than 250,000 clones, of which 84% were detected only once. Clones ranked in the top ten supply roughly 21% of the sample.

Each collaborating institution followed its own protocols to collect whole blood in K2EDTA tubes. For TCRbeta analysis, collaborators shipped samples in one of three forms: frozen whole blood, isolated PBMCs, or DNA extracted from either of those sample types. Input material: peripheral blood. This receptor was obtained from a man aged 25-40 years with active or convalescent COVID-19.

The CDR3 protein: CASSSHWGGEKLFF. At the DNA level, the sequence is TGTGCCAGCAGTTCTCATTGGGGGGGGGAAAAACTGTTTTTT. This sequence uses TRBV28 and TRBJ1-4, and possibly TRBD1, on 5 matching bases. From a lookup of the germline V gene, CDR1 and CDR2 are MDHEN and SYDVKM. From the cysteine up to the phenylalanine, the CDR3 has a length of 14 residues. Of all the DNA, just the CDR3 is kept, 42 bases in frame from base 1. The V and J ends are trimmed by 4 bases and 8 bases, leaving 14 bases between them.